Many counts were recorded for the clone carrying this TCR beta chain. The entry originates in a study of spatial heterogeneity in lung cancer. Study information: Combinations of a unique TCR and a UMI were tallied in raw reads, and on average each appeared more than ten times.

V was trimmed by 4 bases and J by 2 bases, leaving 11 bases between them. CDR1 is MNHNY and CDR2 is SVGAGI in the germline V gene (reference sequence). The CDR3 length is 15 residues. One entry per CDR3 protein results from TCRdb running MiXCR on the 5' RACE reads. Seen here are 40,000 to 55,000 distinct CDR3 sequences, 6.5% to 7% observed once, and the top ten hold about 40%. Time point reported: sample taken at primary tumor resection. The input for sequencing was PBMCs, taken at surgery. The clonotype originates from a female donor with early-stage non-small cell lung cancer. V usage is TRBV6-6 and J usage is TRBJ1-4; perhaps TRBD1 as D (6 bases). The DNA of the CDR3 is TGTGCCAGCAGTTCCCGACAGGTTACTAATGAAAAACTGTTTTTT. Encoded protein: CASSSRQVTNEKLFF.